This passage covers 22 T cell receptor beta chains from one sample sequenced in a study of Graves' ophthalmopathy and Graves' hyperthyroidism. RNA transcripts provided the template for amplifying TCR beta CDR3 regions. RT-PCR in the first round used HTBI primers; a second-round multiplex PCR followed. TCRdb passed the multiplex PCR reads through MiXCR, listing each CDR3 protein once. The sample lists fewer than 400,000 distinct CDR3 sequences, 15% to 20% occurring once. The sample was peripheral blood. These receptors all come from a woman aged 18-30 years with Graves' ophthalmopathy.

V is TRBV28 and J is TRBJ2-4, with 9 bases matching TRBD1. Looked up from germline, CDR1 is MDHEN and CDR2 is SYDVKM. The junction had 4 bases not matched to a gene; V was cut back by 6 bases and J by 7 bases. The CDR3 has 13 residues. The CDR3 DNA sequence: TGTGCCAGCAGGGGACAGGGAGCGAACATTCAGTACTTC. It is translated as CASRGQGANIQYF.

The table lists this clonotype with many counts. The rearrangement uses TRBV28 and TRBJ1-1, with D perhaps matching TRBD1 (6 bases). The ends were cut back, 8 bases at V and 1 base at J, with 11 bases in the middle. The CDR3 has 13 residues. Germline V CDR1 and CDR2: MDHEN, SYDVKM. CDR3 DNA sequence: TGTGCCAGCGTCCCGGGACAGAACACTGAAGCTTTCTTT. Translated: CASVPGQNTEAFF.

This clonotype showed up many times. The chain has TRBV7-8 and TRBJ2-5; D is possibly TRBD1 (5 bases). Germline CDR1 and CDR2: SGHVS and FQNEAQ. This CDR3 is 14 amino acids long. The germline V and J ends were trimmed by 6 bases and 6 bases, with 17 bases remaining between them. This CDR3 reads CASSSRQGRQTQYF. CDR3 DNA sequence: TGTGCCAGCAGTTCACGGCAGGGCCGGCAGACCCAGTACTTC.

Many counts were recorded for this clonotype. J is TRBJ2-7 and V is TRBV12-3 or TRBV12-4; TRBD1 matches at 9 bases. Unmatched junction bases numbered 4, after V lost 6 bases and J lost 1 base. This CDR3 is built from 14 residues. CDR3 residues: CASSGDRESYEQYF. The CDR3 DNA reads as TGTGCCAGCAGCGGGGACAGGGAGTCCTACGAGCAGTACTTC.

This clonotype was seen many times. This chain uses TRBV28 with TRBJ2-5, with TRBD2 matching over 11 bases. The trim removed 5 bases at V and 4 bases at J, leaving 6 bases unmatched. Germline loops: CDR1 MDHEN, CDR2 SYDVKM. The CDR3 consists of 15 residues. The CDR3 DNA sequence: TGTGCCAGCAGTGTTCTAGCGGGAGGTAGAGAGACCCAGTACTTC. Its translation: CASSVLAGGRETQYF.

The rearrangement links TRBV6-5 to TRBJ2-4; D may be TRBD1 (6 bases). Per the germline V gene, CDR1 is MNHEY and CDR2 is SVGAGI. The ends were cut back, 6 bases at V and 5 bases at J, with 11 bases in the middle. The CDR3 has 13 amino acids. CDR3 amino acids: CASRINRENIQYF. The CDR3 bases are TGTGCCAGCAGAATAAACAGGGAAAACATTCAGTACTTC.

A few counts support this clonotype. DNA for the CDR3: TGTGCCAGCTCACCTAGCCCCGGGACAGGGGGGAACGAGCAGTACTTC. Translating it yields CASSPSPGTGGNEQYF. The rearrangement joins TRBV18 to TRBJ2-7; 11 bases fit TRBD1. The CDR3 runs 16 residues. J lost 5 bases, V lost 3 bases, and 9 bases had no gene match. CDR1 is KGHSH, CDR2 LQKENI, per germline.

This clonotype appeared many times. The V and J genes are TRBV15 and TRBJ2-2; D is unresolved. This CDR3 is built from 15 residues. Trimming took 4 bases from V and 4 from J, leaving 13 bases between them. Germline loops: CDR1 LNHNV, CDR2 YYDKDF (reference sequence). The CDR3 protein is CATSTRSRRTGELFF. The CDR3 coding sequence is TGTGCCACCAGCACCAGATCCCGGCGCACCGGGGAGCTGTTTTTT.

In its sample, this clonotype was seen a few times. The genes are TRBV12-3 or TRBV12-4 and TRBJ2-5; 7 nucleotides match TRBD1. The length of the CDR3 is 14 residues. The ends lost 7 bases at V and 5 bases at J; junction bases unmatched: 10. The CDR3 DNA follows: TGTGCCAGCACCCCCGGTCAGGGGGACGAGACCCAGTACTTC. Protein product: CASTPGQGDETQYF.

This clonotype has at least ten counts. The CDR3 bases are TGTGCCAGCACCTTGACAGGAAGCTACGAGCAGTACTTC. It encodes CASTLTGSYEQYF. The V and J genes are TRBV12-3 or TRBV12-4 and TRBJ2-7; D is possibly TRBD1 (6 bases). The V and J ends lost 7 bases and 3 bases respectively, with 13 bases between them. This CDR3 has 13 amino acids.

This clonotype was detected ten times or more. A read error may be the cause here, since a much bigger clone is one base away. The V and J genes are TRBV9 and TRBJ2-7; tentatively, D is TRBD1 (5 bases). The CDR3 sequence is 13 residues long. Germline V CDR1 and CDR2: SGDLS, YYNGEE. CDR3 region: CASSGQSSYEQCF. The CDR3 DNA sequence: TGTGCCAGCAGCGGACAGTCCTCCTACGAGCAGTGCTTC.

This clonotype was picked up many times. The V call is TRBV30, the J call TRBJ2-7, with 11 bases matching TRBD2. Losses at the gene ends were 0 bases for V and 2 bases for J; bases not matched to a gene: 0. The length of the CDR3 is 14 residues. The germline V gene encodes CDR1 GTSNPN and CDR2 SVGIG (reference sequence). The CDR3: CAWSVLAGAYEQYF. CDR3 DNA: TGTGCCTGGAGTGTACTAGCGGGAGCCTACGAGCAGTACTTC.

V gene TRBV20-1 combines with J gene TRBJ1-1; tentatively, D is TRBD1 (6 bases). This CDR3 is built from 14 residues. The germline V and J ends were trimmed by 6 bases and 0 bases, with 14 bases remaining between them. Germline V gene lookup returns CDR1 DFQATT and CDR2 SNEGSKA (reference sequence). The CDR3 spells CSATAGTLNTEAFF. The CDR3 DNA reads as TGCAGTGCGACCGCCGGGACACTGAACACTGAAGCTTTCTTT.

This clonotype came up many times. The J gene is TRBJ2-2, the V gene TRBV11-2; 11 bases match TRBD2. In germline, CDR1 is SGHAT, CDR2 FQNNGV. The junction had 10 bases not matched to a gene; V was cut back by 2 bases and J by 5 bases. This CDR3 region has 18 residues. CDR3 loop: CASSLRTVAGGPTGELFF. CDR3 DNA sequence: TGTGCCAGCAGCTTAAGGACAGTAGCGGGGGGGCCGACCGGGGAGCTGTTTTTT. Together with reference TRBV11-2 and TRBJ2-2, the CDR3 gives the full variable domain: EAGVAQSPRYKIIEKRQSVAFWCNPISGHATLYWYQQILGQGPKLLIQFQNNGVVDDSQLPKDRFSAERLKGVDSTLKIQPAKLEDSAVYLCASSLRTVAGGPTGELFFGEGSRLTVL.

This clonotype was seen repeatedly, ten times or more. The chain links TRBV5-1 to TRBJ1-1, with D perhaps matching TRBD1 (5 bases). Trimming took off 4 bases at V and 0 bases at J, with 13 bases between the two ends. Germline assignment: CDR1 SGHRS and CDR2 YFSETQ. The CDR3 sequence is 15 residues long. The CDR3 sequence: CASSRGAGMNTEAFF. The CDR3 DNA reads as TGCGCCAGCAGCCGGGGCGCAGGGATGAACACTGAAGCTTTCTTT.

The table lists this clonotype with many counts. The chain is built from TRBV6-5 and TRBJ1-1; TRBD1 aligns across 8 bases. V gave up 4 bases and J gave up 6 bases; unmatched junction bases: 4. This CDR3 is built from 13 residues. Per the germline V gene, CDR1 is MNHEY and CDR2 is SVGAGI. This CDR3 is CASSLDRGSEAFF. The CDR3, as DNA: TGTGCCAGCAGTTTAGACAGGGGCTCTGAAGCTTTCTTT.

This clonotype was picked up many times. V and J are TRBV9 and TRBJ1-3, with D tentatively TRBD1 (6 bases). Trimming removed 0 bases at V and 1 base at J, with 11 bases between. The length of the CDR3 is 16 residues. Germline CDR1 is SGDLS and CDR2 is YYNGEE. The CDR3 here is CASSVARGRSGNTIYF. CDR3 in DNA: TGTGCCAGCAGCGTAGCACGGGGGCGGTCTGGAAACACCATATATTTT.

This clonotype was picked up many times. This chain links TRBV7-9 with TRBJ1-1; D is possibly TRBD1 (5 bases). The CDR3 totals 14 residues. Germline loops: CDR1 SEHNR, CDR2 FQNEAQ (reference sequence). Trimming took off 1 base at V and 5 bases at J, with 11 bases between the two ends. This CDR3 reads CASSLEVGRTEAFF. The CDR3 nucleotides are TGTGCCAGCAGCTTAGAAGTGGGACGTACTGAAGCTTTCTTT.

This clonotype was seen many times. The genes are TRBV24-1 and TRBJ2-6, with D unresolved. Germline values: CDR1 KGHDR, CDR2 SFDVKD. V was clipped by 3 bases and J by 2 bases, with 7 bases between them. This CDR3 has 15 residues. DNA of the CDR3: TGTGCCACCAGTGATCGCGAGGCTGGGGCCAACGTCCTGACTTTC. This encodes CATSDREAGANVLTF.

V and J are TRBV24-1 and TRBJ1-2; TRBD1 aligns across 9 bases. Germline assignment: CDR1 KGHDR and CDR2 SFDVKD. V lost 9 bases to trimming and J lost 6 bases; unmatched junction nucleotides: 7. The CDR3 covers 13 residues. As DNA, the CDR3 is TGTGCCACCGGGACAGGGAGGATTCATGGCTACACCTTC. This sequence encodes CATGTGRIHGYTF.

This clonotype was seen many times. The chain carries TRBV7-3 and TRBJ2-7; D perhaps matches TRBD1 (5 bases). Trimming took off 4 bases at V and 2 bases at J, with 15 bases between the two ends. The CDR3 is 15 residues long. Germline assignment: CDR1 SGHTA and CDR2 FQGTGA. In nucleotides, the CDR3 is TGTGCCAGCAGCTACGGCGCAGGGAAGGCCTACGAGCAGTACTTC. This encodes CASSYGAGKAYEQYF.

Many counts were recorded for this clonotype. The chain uses TRBV19 and TRBJ1-5, with 9 bases identical to TRBD1. The CDR3 sequence is 17 residues long. Trimming at V came to 3 bases and at J to 4 bases, leaving 10 bases not matched to a gene. CDR1 is LNHDA and CDR2 is SQIVND in the germline V gene (reference sequence). The CDR3 DNA sequence: TGTGCCAGTAGTATCCCCGGGACAGGGCTAATTAATCAGCCCCAGCATTTT. Translated: CASSIPGTGLINQPQHF.